The 9 T cell receptor beta chains reported below all come from one sample, sequenced in a study of human T cells and chemical hapten exposure. TCRdb passed the RACE reads through MiXCR, listing each CDR3 protein once. The sample carries just over 350,000 distinct CDR3 sequences, around 6% recorded once. The sample's time point: patch test 2, 6 weeks after DPC sensitization. Treatment reported: therapeutic diphenylcyclopropenone sensitization with weekly scalp DPC. The sample here was whole blood, taken in connection with sensitization to the hapten diphenylcyclopropenone (DPC). The receptor set was obtained from a woman between 18 and 29 years old with alopecia areata. Some clones in this sample may be carry-over from other donors' samples.

This sequence joins TRBV12-3 or TRBV12-4 and TRBJ2-7, with 8 nucleotides matching TRBD1. The CDR3 runs to 15 residues. Trimming removed 4 bases from V and 5 bases from J; junction bases left unmatched: 10. The CDR3 here is CASSSRTGGMDEQYF. CDR3 DNA: TGTGCCAGCAGTTCCCGAACAGGGGGAATGGACGAGCAGTACTTC.

This chain joins TRBV3-1 and TRBJ1-5; D is unresolved. The V end lost 1 base, the J end lost 0 bases, and 4 bases lay between the germline ends. Germline V lookup: CDR1 LGHDT, CDR2 YNNKEL (reference sequence). The CDR3 has 14 residues. CDR3 nucleotides: TGTGCCAGCAGCCAAGCAGCTAGCAATCAGCCCCAGCATTTT. Its protein is CASSQAASNQPQHF.

The V call is TRBV4-2, the J call TRBJ2-1, with 7 bases identical to TRBD2. The junction had 4 bases not matched to a gene; V was cut back by 2 bases and J by 6 bases. The CDR3 runs to 14 residues. Germline loops: CDR1 LGHNA, CDR2 YNFKEQ. This CDR3 reads CASSQSWGGNEQFF. The CDR3 region has the DNA TGTGCCAGCAGCCAAAGTTGGGGGGGCAATGAGCAGTTCTTC.

This clonotype was observed a few times. The chain is built from TRBV5-1 and TRBJ2-1, with 10 bases aligning to TRBD1. After removal of 1 base from V and 9 bases from J, the junction contained 7 bases not matched to a gene. Germline V gives CDR1 SGHRS, CDR2 YFSETQ. This CDR3 is 15 amino acids long. CDR3 in DNA: TGCGCCAGCAGCTTGATTCCGACAGGGGGCACTGAGCAGTTCTTC. This sequence encodes CASSLIPTGGTEQFF.

J is TRBJ2-3 and V is TRBV6-2 or TRBV6-3, with a possible D match to TRBD2 (6 bases). CDR1 and CDR2 (germline): MNHEY, SVGEGT. Trimming left V 5 bases short and J 3 bases short, with 15 bases between. The CDR3 sequence is 15 residues long. Here the CDR3 reads CASSGGTSGTDTQYF. The CDR3 bases are TGTGCCAGCAGTGGGGGGACTTCGGGAACAGATACGCAGTATTTT.

This clonotype has at least ten counts. This chain links TRBV29-1 with TRBJ1-1; unclear D gene. In germline, CDR1 is SQVTM, CDR2 ANQGSEA. The CDR3 is 11 residues long. V lost 2 bases, J lost 5 bases, and 6 bases lay in between. The CDR3 coding sequence is TGCAGCGTTGAAAGCCCAACTGAAGCTTTCTTT. It codes for CSVESPTEAFF.

V and J are TRBV4-3 and TRBJ2-3, with TRBD2 matching over 10 bases. The germline CDR1 and CDR2 sequences are LGHNA and YSLEER. After removal of 0 bases from V and 5 bases from J, the junction contained 5 bases not matched to a gene. This CDR3 is built from 16 residues. This CDR3 reads CASSQEAGGPEDTQYF. CDR3 in DNA: TGCGCCAGCAGCCAAGAAGCGGGGGGGCCGGAAGATACGCAGTATTTT.

This clonotype occurred many times. The chain couples TRBV7-9 to TRBJ1-5; 8 positions agree with TRBD1. CDR3 length: 15 amino acids. In germline, CDR1 is SEHNR, CDR2 FQNEAQ (reference sequence). The V segment lost 5 bases and the J segment 4 bases; nucleotides outside the gene matches: 7. The chain's CDR3 is CASSRGDRINQPQHF. The CDR3 DNA reads as TGTGCCAGCAGCCGCGGGGACAGGATTAATCAGCCCCAGCATTTT. The whole variable domain, remainder taken from reference TRBV7-9 and TRBJ1-5, is DTGVSQNPRHKITKRGQNVTFRCDPISEHNRLYWYRQTLGQGPEFLTYFQNEAQLEKSRLLSDRFSAERPKGSFSTLEIQRTEQGDSAMYLCASSRGDRINQPQHFGDGTRLSIL.

The V call is TRBV20-1, the J call TRBJ2-5; 8 bases align to TRBD2. After removal of 1 base from V and 4 bases from J, the junction contained 5 bases not matched to a gene. This CDR3 is 14 amino acids long. Germline V CDR1 and CDR2: DFQATT, SNEGSKA (reference sequence). The chain's CDR3 is CSARVAGGGETQYF. CDR3 DNA sequence: TGCAGTGCTAGAGTTGCGGGGGGAGGAGAGACCCAGTACTTC.